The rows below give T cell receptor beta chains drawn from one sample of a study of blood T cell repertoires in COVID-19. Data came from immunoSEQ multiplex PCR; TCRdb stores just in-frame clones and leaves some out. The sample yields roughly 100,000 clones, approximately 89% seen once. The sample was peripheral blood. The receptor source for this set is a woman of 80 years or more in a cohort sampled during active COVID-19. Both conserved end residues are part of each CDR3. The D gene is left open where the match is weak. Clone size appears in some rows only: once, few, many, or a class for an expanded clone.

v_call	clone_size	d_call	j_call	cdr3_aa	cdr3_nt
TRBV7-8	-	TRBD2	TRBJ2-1	CASSPRLAGGYNEQFF	TGTGCCAGCAGCCCAAGACTAGCGGGGGGATACAATGAGCAGTTCTTC
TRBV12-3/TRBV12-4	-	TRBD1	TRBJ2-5	CASSLYRGETQYF	TGTGCCAGCAGTTTATACAGGGGAGAGACCCAGTACTTC
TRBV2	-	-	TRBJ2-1	CASSALASMSNEQFF	TGTGCCAGCAGTGCGCTAGCGTCAATGTCTAATGAGCAGTTCTTC
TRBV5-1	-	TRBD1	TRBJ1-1	CASSTTQGGGTEAFF	TGCGCCAGCAGCACCACACAGGGGGGAGGAACTGAAGCTTTCTTT
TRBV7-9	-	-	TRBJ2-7	CASSPGLVNYEQYF	TGTGCCAGCAGCCCCGGACTGGTGAACTACGAGCAGTACTTC
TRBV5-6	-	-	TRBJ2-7	CASGWASYEQYF	TGTGCCAGCGGGTGGGCCTCCTACGAGCAGTACTTC
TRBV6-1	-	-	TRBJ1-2	CASSEFSLGRGYGYTF	TGTGCCAGCAGTGAGTTCTCCTTGGGCAGGGGCTATGGCTACACCTTC
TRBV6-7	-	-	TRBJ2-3	CASRNPAVHSDTQYF	TGTGCCAGCAGGAACCCAGCGGTGCACTCAGATACGCAGTATTTT
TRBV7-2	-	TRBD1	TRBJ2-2	CASSLAFVQGAGELFF	TGTGCCAGCAGCTTAGCTTTCGTACAGGGGGCCGGGGAGCTGTTTTTT
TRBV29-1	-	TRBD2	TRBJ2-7	CSVASGGQREQYF	TGCAGCGTTGCTAGCGGGGGCCAACGTGAGCAGTACTTC
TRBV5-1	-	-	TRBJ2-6	CASSLEAVSSGANVLTF	TGCGCCAGCAGCTTGGAGGCGGTAAGCTCTGGGGCCAACGTCCTGACTTTC
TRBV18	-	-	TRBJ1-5	CASSPAGDQPQHF	TGTGCCAGCTCACCTGCCGGGGATCAGCCCCAGCATTTT
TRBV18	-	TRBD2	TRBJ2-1	CASSTELAVSYNEQFF	TGTGCCAGCTCGACAGAACTAGCGGTCTCCTACAATGAGCAGTTCTTC
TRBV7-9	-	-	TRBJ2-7	CASSPRQNTYEQYF	TGTGCCAGCAGCCCAAGACAGAACACCTACGAGCAGTACTTC
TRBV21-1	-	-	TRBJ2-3	CASSKVVQVTDTQYF	TGTGCCAGCAGCAAAGTCGTCCAGGTCACAGATACGCAGTATTTT
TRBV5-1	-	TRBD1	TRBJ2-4	CASSLADREAKNIQYF	TGCGCCAGCAGCTTGGCCGACAGGGAAGCCAAAAACATTCAGTACTTC
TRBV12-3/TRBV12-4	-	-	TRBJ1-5	CASSQGPNQPQHF	TGTGCCAGCAGTCAGGGCCCCAATCAGCCCCAGCATTTT
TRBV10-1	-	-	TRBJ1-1	CASSDGLLTEAFF	TGCGCCAGCAGTGACGGACTCCTGACTGAAGCTTTCTTT
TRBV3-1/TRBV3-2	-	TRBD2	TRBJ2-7	CASSRGEYEQYF	TGTGCCAGCTCCCGGGGGGAATACGAGCAGTACTTC
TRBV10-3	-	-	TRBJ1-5	CAISGQSGNQPQHF	TGTGCCATCAGTGGACAGTCGGGCAATCAGCCCCAGCATTTT
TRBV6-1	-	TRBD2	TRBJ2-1	CASSEPPSGGASEQFF	TGTGCCAGCAGTGAGCCGCCTAGCGGGGGGGCCTCTGAGCAGTTCTTC
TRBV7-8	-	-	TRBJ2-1	CASSWQNEQFF	TGTGCCAGCAGCTGGCAGAATGAGCAGTTCTTC
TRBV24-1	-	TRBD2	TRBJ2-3	CATSGRTSGIKYF	TGTGCCACCAGTGGCCGGACTAGCGGGATAAAGTATTTT
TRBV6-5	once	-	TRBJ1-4	CASNPQGLGEKLFF	TGTGCCAGCAATCCACAGGGCTTGGGTGAAAAACTGTTTTTT
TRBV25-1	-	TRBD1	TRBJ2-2	CASTRTGADTGELFF	TGTGCCAGCACCCGGACAGGGGCCGACACCGGGGAGCTGTTTTTT
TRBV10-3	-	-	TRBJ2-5	CATGPIRETQYF	TGTGCCACCGGTCCCATCAGGGAGACCCAGTACTTC
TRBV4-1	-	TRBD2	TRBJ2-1	CASSHPGGGNEQFF	TGCGCCAGCAGCCATCCGGGAGGGGGCAATGAGCAGTTCTTC
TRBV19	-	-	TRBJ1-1	CASTKRFGSLGANTEAFF	TGTGCCAGTACAAAAAGGTTTGGGAGTCTTGGAGCGAACACTGAAGCTTTCTTT
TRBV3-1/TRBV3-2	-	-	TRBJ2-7	CASSQAAYEQYF	TGTGCCAGCAGCCAGGCCGCCTACGAGCAGTACTTC
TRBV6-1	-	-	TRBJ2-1	CASSDMRGGRDNEQFF	TGTGCCAGCAGTGACATGAGGGGGGGCAGGGACAATGAGCAGTTCTTC
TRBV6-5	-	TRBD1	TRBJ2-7	CASSDTGTGSYEQYF	TGTGCCAGCAGCGACACCGGGACAGGATCTTACGAGCAGTACTTC
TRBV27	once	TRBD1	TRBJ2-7	CASSLYRGDGEQYF	TGTGCCAGCAGTCTATACAGGGGAGACGGCGAGCAGTACTTC
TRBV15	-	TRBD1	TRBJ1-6	CATSRDRTGNSPLHF	TGTGCCACCAGCAGAGATCGGACAGGGAATTCACCTCTCCACTTT
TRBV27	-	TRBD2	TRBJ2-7	CASSPQAGEKREQYF	TGTGCCAGCAGTCCCCAAGCGGGAGAGAAACGCGAGCAGTACTTC
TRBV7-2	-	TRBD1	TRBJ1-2	CASSFRQGDGNYGYTF	TGTGCCAGCAGCTTTCGACAGGGGGACGGGAACTATGGCTACACCTTC
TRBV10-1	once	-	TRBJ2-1	CASSAGVSSYNEQFF	TGCGCCAGCAGTGCAGGGGTTAGCTCCTACAATGAGCAGTTCTTC
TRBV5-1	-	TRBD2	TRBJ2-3	CASSSGLAVTDTQYF	TGCGCCAGCAGCTCAGGACTAGCGGTCACAGATACGCAGTATTTT
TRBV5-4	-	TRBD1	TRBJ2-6	CASSPGQGDSGANVLTF	TGTGCCAGCAGCCCCGGACAGGGGGACTCTGGGGCCAACGTCCTGACTTTC
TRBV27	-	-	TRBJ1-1	CASSFSSRDNRRNTEAFF	TGTGCCAGCAGTTTTTCGTCCCGGGACAATCGAAGGAACACTGAAGCTTTCTTT
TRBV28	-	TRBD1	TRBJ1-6	CASRAGGNSPLHF	TGTGCCAGCAGGGCAGGGGGAAATTCACCCCTCCACTTT
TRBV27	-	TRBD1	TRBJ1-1	CASSPGQGRTEAFF	TGTGCCAGCAGTCCGGGACAGGGGAGGACTGAAGCTTTCTTT
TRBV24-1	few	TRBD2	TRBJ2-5	CATSGTSGFQETQYF	TGTGCCACCTCTGGAACTAGCGGGTTTCAAGAGACCCAGTACTTC
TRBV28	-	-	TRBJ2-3	CAAAPRGKEDTQYF	TGTGCCGCAGCTCCCAGGGGCAAGGAAGATACGCAGTATTTT
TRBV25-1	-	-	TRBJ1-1	CASSVVGAGGNTEAFF	TGTGCCAGCAGTGTCGTAGGAGCCGGGGGGAACACTGAAGCTTTCTTT
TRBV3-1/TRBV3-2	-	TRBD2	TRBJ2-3	CASSQGLAGASTDTQYF	TGTGCCAGCAGCCAAGGACTAGCGGGGGCGAGCACAGATACGCAGTATTTT
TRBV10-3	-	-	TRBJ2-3	CAISTGTTDTQYF	TGTGCCATCAGTACAGGGACAACAGATACGCAGTATTTT
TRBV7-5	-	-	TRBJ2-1	CARSLRWTSGRGGQFF	TGTGCCAGAAGTCTAAGGTGGACTAGCGGGAGGGGGGGGCAGTTCTTC
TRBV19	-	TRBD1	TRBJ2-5	CASSIRQGVRETQYF	TGTGCCAGTAGTATTCGCCAGGGGGTCCGAGAGACCCAGTACTTC
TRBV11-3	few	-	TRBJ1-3	CASSLNRNSGNTIYF	TGTGCCAGCAGCTTAAACAGAAACTCTGGAAACACCATATATTTT
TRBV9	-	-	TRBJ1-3	CASSGRSAGNTIYF	TGTGCCAGCAGCGGTCGGAGTGCTGGAAACACCATATATTTT